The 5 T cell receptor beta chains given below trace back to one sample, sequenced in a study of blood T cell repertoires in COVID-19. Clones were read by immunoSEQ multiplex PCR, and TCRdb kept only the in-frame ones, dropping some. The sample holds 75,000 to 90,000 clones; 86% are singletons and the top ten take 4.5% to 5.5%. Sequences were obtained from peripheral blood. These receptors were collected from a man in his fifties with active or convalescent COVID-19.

The CDR3 reads CASDPRGQGAITEAFF. CDR3 nucleotide sequence: TGTGCCAGCGACCCTCGGGGACAGGGGGCGATCACTGAAGCTTTCTTT. V is TRBV13 and J is TRBJ1-1; TRBD1 aligns across 12 bases. The ends lost 8 bases at V and 4 bases at J; junction bases unmatched: 11. This CDR3 has 16 amino acids. Per germline, CDR1 PRHDT and CDR2 FYEKMQ (reference sequence). Full variable domain (outside the CDR3, taken from reference TRBV13 and TRBJ1-1): AAGVIQSPRHLIKEKRETATLKCYPIPRHDTVYWYQQGPGQDPQFLISFYEKMQSDKGSIPDRFSAQQFSDYHSELNMSSLELGDSALYFCASDPRGQGAITEAFFGQGTRLTVV.

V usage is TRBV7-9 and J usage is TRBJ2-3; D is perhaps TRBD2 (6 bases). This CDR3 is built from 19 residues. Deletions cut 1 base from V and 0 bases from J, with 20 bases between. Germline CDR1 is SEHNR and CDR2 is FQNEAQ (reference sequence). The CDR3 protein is CASSLEGGGVSSSTDTQYF. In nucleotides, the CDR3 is TGTGCCAGCAGCTTAGAGGGAGGAGGGGTTTCCTCAAGCACAGATACGCAGTATTTT.

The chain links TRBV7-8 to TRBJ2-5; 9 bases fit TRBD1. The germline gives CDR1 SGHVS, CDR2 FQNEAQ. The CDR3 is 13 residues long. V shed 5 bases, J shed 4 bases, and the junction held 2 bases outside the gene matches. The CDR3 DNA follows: TGTGCCAGCAGCCGGACAGGGGTAGAGACCCAGTACTTC. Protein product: CASSRTGVETQYF.

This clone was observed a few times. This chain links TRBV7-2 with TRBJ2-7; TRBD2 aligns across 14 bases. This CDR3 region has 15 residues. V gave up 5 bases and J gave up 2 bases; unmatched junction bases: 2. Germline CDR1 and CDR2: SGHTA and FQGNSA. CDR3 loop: CASSQGLAGAYEQYF. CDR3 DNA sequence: TGTGCCAGCAGCCAGGGACTAGCGGGAGCCTACGAGCAGTACTTC.

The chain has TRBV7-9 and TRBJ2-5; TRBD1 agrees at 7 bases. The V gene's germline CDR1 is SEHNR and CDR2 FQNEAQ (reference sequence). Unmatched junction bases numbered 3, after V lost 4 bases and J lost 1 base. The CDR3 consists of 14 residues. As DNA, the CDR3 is TGTGCCAGCAGCTGGGGGACAGCCCAAGAGACCCAGTACTTC. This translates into CASSWGTAQETQYF.